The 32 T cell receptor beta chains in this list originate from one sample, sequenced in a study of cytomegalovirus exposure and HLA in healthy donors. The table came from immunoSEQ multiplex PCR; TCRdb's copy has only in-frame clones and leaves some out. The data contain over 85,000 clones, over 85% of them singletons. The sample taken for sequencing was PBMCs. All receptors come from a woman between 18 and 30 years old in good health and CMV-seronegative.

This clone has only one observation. The CDR3: CASSRTGTRNEQFF. In nucleotides, the CDR3 is TGTGCCAGCAGCCGGACAGGGACGCGCAATGAGCAGTTCTTC. This sequence joins TRBV6-4 and TRBJ2-1, with 8 positions matching TRBD1. CDR1 MRHNA and CDR2 SNTAGT come from the germline V gene. The V segment lost 6 bases and the J segment 6 bases; nucleotides outside the gene matches: 7. This CDR3 has 14 amino acids.

The CDR3 loop reads CATRRDRDYEQYF. CDR3 nucleotides: TGTGCCACCCGCCGGGACAGGGACTACGAGCAGTACTTC. The rearrangement uses TRBV19 and TRBJ2-7, with 9 bases fitting TRBD1. J was trimmed by 3 bases and V by 10 bases; bases with no gene match: 7. The germline V gene has CDR1 LNHDA and CDR2 SQIVND (reference sequence). The CDR3 has 13 residues.

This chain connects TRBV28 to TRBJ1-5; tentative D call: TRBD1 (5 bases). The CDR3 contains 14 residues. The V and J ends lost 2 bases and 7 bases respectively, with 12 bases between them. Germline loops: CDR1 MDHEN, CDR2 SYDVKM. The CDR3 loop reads CASSLGAPGQPQHF. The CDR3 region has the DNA TGTGCCAGCAGTTTAGGGGCCCCCGGGCAGCCCCAGCATTTT.

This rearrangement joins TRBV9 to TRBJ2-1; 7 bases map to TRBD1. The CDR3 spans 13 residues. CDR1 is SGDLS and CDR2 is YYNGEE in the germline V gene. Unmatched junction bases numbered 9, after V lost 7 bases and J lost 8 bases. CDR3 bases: TGTGCCAGCGGGACAGCCCTCCGCGATGAGCAGTTCTTC. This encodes CASGTALRDEQFF.

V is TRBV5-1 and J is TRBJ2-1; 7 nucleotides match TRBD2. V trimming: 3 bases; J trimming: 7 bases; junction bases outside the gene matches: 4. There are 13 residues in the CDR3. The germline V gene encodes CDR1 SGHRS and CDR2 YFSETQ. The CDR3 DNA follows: TGCGCCAGCAGCTCCGACGGGGGGAATGAGCAGTTCTTC. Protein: CASSSDGGNEQFF. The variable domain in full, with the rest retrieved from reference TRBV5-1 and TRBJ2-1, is KAGVTQTPRYLIKTRGQQVTLSCSPISGHRSVSWYQQTPGQGLQFLFEYFSETQRNKGNFPGRFSGRQFSNSRSEMNVSTLELGDSALYLCASSSDGGNEQFFGPGTRLTVL.

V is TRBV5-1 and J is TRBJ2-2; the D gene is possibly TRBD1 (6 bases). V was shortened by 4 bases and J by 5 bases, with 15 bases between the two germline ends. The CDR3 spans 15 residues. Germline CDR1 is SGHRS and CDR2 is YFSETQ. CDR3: CASSIRDKETGELFF. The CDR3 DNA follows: TGCGCCAGCAGCATCCGGGACAAGGAGACCGGGGAGCTGTTTTTT.

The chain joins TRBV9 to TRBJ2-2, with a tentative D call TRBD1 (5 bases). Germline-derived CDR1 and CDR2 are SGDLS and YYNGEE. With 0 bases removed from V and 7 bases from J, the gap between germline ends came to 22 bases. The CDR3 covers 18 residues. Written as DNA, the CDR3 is TGTGCCAGCAGCGTAGTCGCCAGGGTCGGGCTCGGTGGCGGGGAGCTGTTTTTT. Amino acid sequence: CASSVVARVGLGGGELFF.

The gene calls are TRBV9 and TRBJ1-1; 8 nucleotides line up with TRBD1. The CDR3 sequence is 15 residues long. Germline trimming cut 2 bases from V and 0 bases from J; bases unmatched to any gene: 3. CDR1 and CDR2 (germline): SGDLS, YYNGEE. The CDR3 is CASSVRDRMNTEAFF. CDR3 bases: TGTGCCAGCAGCGTGCGGGACAGGATGAACACTGAAGCTTTCTTT.

The CDR3 region has the DNA TGTGCCAGCTCACCTTCGGACAGCCTCTCCTACGAGCAGTACTTC. It specifies CASSPSDSLSYEQYF. This chain uses TRBV18 with TRBJ2-7; possible D gene TRBD1, 6 bases. Per the germline V gene, CDR1 is KGHSH and CDR2 is LQKENI. CDR3 size: 15 residues. V was shortened by 3 bases and J by 0 bases, with 12 bases between the two germline ends.

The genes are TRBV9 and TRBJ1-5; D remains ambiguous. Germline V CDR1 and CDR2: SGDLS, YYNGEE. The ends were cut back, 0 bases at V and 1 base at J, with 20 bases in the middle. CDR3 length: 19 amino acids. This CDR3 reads CASSVVGGNSIVSNQPQHF. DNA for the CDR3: TGTGCCAGCAGCGTAGTAGGAGGGAACTCGATCGTAAGCAATCAGCCCCAGCATTTT.

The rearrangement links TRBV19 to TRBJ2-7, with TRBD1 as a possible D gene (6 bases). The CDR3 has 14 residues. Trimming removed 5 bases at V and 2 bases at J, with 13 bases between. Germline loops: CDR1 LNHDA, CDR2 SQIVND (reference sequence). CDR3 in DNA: TGTGCCAGTAGTTCCCGGGACATGACCTACGAGCAGTACTTC. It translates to CASSSRDMTYEQYF.

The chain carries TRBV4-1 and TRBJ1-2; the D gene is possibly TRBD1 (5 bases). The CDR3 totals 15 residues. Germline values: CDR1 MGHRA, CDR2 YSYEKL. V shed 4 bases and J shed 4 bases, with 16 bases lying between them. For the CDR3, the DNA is TGCGCCAGCAGCCCGAAGGCGGGGGATATCTATGGCTACACCTTC. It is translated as CASSPKAGDIYGYTF.

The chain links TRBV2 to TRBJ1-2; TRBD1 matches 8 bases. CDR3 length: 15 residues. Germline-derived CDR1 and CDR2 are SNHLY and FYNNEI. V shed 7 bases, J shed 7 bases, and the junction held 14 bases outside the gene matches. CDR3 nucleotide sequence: TGTGCCAGCAACGAACAGGGGGGAGTAAGCAGTGGCTACACCTTC. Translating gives CASNEQGGVSSGYTF. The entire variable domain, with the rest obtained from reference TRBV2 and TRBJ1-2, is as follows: EPEVTQTPSHQVTQMGQEVILRCVPISNHLYFYWYRQILGQKVEFLVSFYNNEISEKSEIFDDQFSVERPDGSNFTLKIRSTKLEDSAMYFCASNEQGGVSSGYTFGSGTRLTVV.

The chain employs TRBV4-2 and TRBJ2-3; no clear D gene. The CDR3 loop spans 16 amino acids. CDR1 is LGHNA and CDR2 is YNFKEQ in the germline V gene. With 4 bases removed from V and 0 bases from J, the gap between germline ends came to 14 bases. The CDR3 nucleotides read TGTGCCAGCAGCCTCGAACAGACAACTAGCACAGATACGCAGTATTTT. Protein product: CASSLEQTTSTDTQYF.

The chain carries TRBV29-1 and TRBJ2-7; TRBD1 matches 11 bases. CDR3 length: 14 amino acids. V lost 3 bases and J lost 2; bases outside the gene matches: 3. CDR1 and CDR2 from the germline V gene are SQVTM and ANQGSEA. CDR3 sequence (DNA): TGCAGCGTTGAGGGGGGACAGGGGGCCTACGAGCAGTACTTC. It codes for CSVEGGQGAYEQYF.

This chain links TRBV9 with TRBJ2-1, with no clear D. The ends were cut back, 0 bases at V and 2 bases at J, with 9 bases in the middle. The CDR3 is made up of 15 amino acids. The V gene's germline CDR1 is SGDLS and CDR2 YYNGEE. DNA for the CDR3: TGTGCCAGCAGCGTAGCCCCCTCCCCCTACAATGAGCAGTTCTTC. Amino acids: CASSVAPSPYNEQFF.

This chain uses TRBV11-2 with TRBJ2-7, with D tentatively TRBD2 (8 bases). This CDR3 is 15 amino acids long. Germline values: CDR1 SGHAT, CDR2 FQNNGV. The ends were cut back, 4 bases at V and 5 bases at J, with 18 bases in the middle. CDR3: CASSSGQAGGDEQYF. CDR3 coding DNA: TGTGCCAGCAGCTCTGGACAGGCCGGGGGGGACGAGCAGTACTTC.

CDR3: CASRSQGVSYEQYF. For the CDR3, the DNA is TGTGCCAGCAGATCACAGGGGGTCTCCTACGAGCAGTACTTC. This chain links TRBV28 with TRBJ2-7; 8 bases map to TRBD1. J gave up 0 bases and V 6 bases, and 4 bases lay outside the gene matches. Germline V lookup: CDR1 MDHEN, CDR2 SYDVKM. The length of the CDR3 is 14 residues.

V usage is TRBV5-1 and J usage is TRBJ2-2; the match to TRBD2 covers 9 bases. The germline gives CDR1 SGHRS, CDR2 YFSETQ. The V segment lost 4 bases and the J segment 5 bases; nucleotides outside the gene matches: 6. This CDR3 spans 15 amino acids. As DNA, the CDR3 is TGCGCCAGCAGCATTGGACTAGCGCAGACCGGGGAGCTGTTTTTT. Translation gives CASSIGLAQTGELFF.

The CDR3 reads CASSSPLAGDTYEQYF. CDR3 DNA sequence: TGTGCCAGCAGCTCACCACTAGCGGGGGATACCTACGAGCAGTACTTC. The J gene is TRBJ2-7, the V gene TRBV5-4; TRBD2 agrees at 11 bases. The germline CDR1 and CDR2 sequences are SGHNT and YYREEE (reference sequence). J lost 2 bases, V lost 3 bases, and 7 bases had no gene match. This CDR3 has 16 amino acids.

DNA for the CDR3: TGTGCCAGCAGTTTCACTTCAGGGGACTCTGGAAACACCATATATTTT. Protein: CASSFTSGDSGNTIYF. The rearrangement uses TRBV27 and TRBJ1-3; D is possibly TRBD1 (6 bases). Germline-derived CDR1 and CDR2 are MNHEY and SMNVEV (reference sequence). V lost 3 bases, J lost 0 bases, and 12 bases lay in between. This CDR3 region has 16 residues.

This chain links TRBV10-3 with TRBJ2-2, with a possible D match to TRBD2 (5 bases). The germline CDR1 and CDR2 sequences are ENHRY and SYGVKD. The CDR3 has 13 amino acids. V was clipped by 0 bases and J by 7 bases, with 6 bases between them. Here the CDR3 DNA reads TGTGCCATCAGTGAGTCGAGCGGCGGGGAGCTGTTTTTT. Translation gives CAISESSGGELFF.

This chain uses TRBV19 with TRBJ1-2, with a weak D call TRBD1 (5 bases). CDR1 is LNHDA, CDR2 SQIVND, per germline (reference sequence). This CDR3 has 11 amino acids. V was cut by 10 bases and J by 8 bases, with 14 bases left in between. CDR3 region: CATRAPNGYTF. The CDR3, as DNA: TGTGCCACCAGGGCTCCGAACGGCTACACCTTC.

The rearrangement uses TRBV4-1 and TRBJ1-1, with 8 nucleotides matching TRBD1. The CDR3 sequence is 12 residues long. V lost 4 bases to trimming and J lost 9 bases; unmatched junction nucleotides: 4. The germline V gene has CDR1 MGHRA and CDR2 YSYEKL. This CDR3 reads CASSPRTGQAFF. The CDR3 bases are TGCGCCAGCAGCCCGAGGACAGGGCAAGCTTTCTTT.

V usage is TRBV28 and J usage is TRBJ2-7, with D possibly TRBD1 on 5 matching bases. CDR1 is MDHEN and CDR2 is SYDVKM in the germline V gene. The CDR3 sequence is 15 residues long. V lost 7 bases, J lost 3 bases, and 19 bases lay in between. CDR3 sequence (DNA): TGTGCCAGCACCCCCGACAGCGCCTCAATCTACGAGCAGTACTTC. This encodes CASTPDSASIYEQYF.

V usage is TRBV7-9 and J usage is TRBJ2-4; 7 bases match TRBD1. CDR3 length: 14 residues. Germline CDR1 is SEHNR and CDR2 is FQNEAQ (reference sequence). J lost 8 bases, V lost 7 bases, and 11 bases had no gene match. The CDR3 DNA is TGTGCCAGCAAAGTTCTAGGGGGCGCGGACATTCAGTACTTC. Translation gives CASKVLGGADIQYF. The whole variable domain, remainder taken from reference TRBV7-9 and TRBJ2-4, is DTGVSQNPRHKITKRGQNVTFRCDPISEHNRLYWYRQTLGQGPEFLTYFQNEAQLEKSRLLSDRFSAERPKGSFSTLEIQRTEQGDSAMYLCASKVLGGADIQYFGAGTRLSVL.

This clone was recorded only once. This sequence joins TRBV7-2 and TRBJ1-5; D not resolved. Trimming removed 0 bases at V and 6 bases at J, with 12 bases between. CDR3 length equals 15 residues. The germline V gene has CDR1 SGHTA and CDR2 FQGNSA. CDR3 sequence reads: CASSLAPGLGQPQHF. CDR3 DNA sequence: TGTGCCAGCAGCTTAGCCCCCGGGTTGGGTCAGCCCCAGCATTTT.

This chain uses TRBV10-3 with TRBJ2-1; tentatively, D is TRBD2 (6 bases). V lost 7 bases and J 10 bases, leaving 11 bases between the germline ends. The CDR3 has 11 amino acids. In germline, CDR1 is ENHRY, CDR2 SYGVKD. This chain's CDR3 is CAINSGDEQFF. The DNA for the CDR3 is TGTGCCATCAATTCGGGGGACGAGCAGTTCTTC.

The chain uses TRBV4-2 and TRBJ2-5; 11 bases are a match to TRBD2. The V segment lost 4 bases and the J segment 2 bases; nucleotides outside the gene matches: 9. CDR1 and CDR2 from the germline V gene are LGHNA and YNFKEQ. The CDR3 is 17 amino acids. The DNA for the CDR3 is TGTGCCAGCAGCCCCTTCCTAGCGGGAGGTCAACAAGAGACCCAGTACTTC. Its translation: CASSPFLAGGQQETQYF.

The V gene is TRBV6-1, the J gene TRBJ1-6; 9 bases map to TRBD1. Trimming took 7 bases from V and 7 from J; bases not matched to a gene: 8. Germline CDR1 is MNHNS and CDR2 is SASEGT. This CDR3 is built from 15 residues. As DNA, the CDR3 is TGTGCCAGCAACCTAGGGACAGGGTCAAATTCACCCCTCCACTTT. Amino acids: CASNLGTGSNSPLHF.

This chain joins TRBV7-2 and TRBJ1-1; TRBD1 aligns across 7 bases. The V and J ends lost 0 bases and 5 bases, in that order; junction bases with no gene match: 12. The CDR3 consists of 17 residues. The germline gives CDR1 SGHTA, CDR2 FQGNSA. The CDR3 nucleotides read TGTGCCAGCAGCTTAGCAGGGGGCGCATTCGAGGGGACTGAAGCTTTCTTT. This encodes CASSLAGGAFEGTEAFF.

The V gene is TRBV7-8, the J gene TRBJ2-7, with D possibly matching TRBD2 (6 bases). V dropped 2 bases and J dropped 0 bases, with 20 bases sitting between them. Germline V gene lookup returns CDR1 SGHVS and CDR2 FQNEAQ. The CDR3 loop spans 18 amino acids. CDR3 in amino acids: CASSLTPPGGTTSYEQYF. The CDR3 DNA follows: TGTGCCAGCAGCTTAACCCCTCCCGGGGGAACCACCTCCTACGAGCAGTACTTC.